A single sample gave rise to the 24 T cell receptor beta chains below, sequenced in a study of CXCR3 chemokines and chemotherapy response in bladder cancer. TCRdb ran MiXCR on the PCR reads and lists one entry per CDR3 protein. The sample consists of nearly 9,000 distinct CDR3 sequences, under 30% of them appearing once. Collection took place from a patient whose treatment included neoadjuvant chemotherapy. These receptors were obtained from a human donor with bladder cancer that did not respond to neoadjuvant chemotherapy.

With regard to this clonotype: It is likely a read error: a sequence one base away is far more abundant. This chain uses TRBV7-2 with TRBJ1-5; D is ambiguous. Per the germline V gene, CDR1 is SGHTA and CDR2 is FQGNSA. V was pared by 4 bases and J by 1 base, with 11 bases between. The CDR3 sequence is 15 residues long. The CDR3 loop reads CASSSRGGSNQPQHF. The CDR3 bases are TGTGCCAGCAGCTCCCGGGGAGGGAGCAATCAGCCCCAGCATTTT.

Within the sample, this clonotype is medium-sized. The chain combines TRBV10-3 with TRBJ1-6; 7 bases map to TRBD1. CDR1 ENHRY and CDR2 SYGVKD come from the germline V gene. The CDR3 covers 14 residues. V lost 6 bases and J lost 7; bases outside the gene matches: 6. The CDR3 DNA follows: TGTGCCATCAGCGGGGACAGTAGAAATTCACCCCTCCACTTT. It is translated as CAISGDSRNSPLHF.

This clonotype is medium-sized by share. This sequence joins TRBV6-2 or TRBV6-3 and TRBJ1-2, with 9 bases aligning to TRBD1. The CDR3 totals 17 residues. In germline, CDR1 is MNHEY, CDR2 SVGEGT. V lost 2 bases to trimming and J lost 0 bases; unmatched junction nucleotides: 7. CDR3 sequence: CASSYPDRGPANYGYTF. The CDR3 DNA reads TGTGCCAGCAGTTACCCGGACAGGGGACCCGCTAACTATGGCTACACCTTC.

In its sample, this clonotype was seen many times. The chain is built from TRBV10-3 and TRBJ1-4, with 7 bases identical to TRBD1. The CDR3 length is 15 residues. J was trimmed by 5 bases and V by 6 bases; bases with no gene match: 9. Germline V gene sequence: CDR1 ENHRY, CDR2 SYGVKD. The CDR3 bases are TGTGCCATCAGCACCGGACAGGCGAAGAATGAAAAACTGTTTTTT. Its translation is CAISTGQAKNEKLFF.

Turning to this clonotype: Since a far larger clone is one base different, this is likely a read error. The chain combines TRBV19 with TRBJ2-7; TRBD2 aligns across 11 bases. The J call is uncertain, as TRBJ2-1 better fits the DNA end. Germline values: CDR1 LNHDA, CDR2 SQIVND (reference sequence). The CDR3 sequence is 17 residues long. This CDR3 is CASSVPGLAVFYNEQFF. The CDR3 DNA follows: TGTGCCAGTAGTGTTCCGGGACTAGCGGTGTTTTACAATGAGCAGTTCTTC.

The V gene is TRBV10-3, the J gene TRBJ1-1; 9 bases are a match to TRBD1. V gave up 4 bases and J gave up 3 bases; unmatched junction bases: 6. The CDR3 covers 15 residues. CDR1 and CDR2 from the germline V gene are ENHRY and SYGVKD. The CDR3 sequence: CAISVGTGRDTEAFF. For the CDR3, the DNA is TGTGCCATCAGTGTTGGGACAGGGAGGGACACTGAAGCTTTCTTT.

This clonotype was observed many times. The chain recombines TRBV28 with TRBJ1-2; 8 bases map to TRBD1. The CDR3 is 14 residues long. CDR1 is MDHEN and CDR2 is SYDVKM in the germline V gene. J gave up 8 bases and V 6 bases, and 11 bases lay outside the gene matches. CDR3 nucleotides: TGTGCCAGCAGGTCGGGCGGACAGGGTCGGGGCTACACCTTC. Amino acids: CASRSGGQGRGYTF.

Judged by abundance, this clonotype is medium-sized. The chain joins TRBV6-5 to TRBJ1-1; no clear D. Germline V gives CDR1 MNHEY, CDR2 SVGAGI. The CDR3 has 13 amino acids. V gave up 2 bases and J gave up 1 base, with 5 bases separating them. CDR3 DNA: TGTGCCAGCAGTTACGCAGGGAACACTGAAGCTTTCTTT. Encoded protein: CASSYAGNTEAFF.

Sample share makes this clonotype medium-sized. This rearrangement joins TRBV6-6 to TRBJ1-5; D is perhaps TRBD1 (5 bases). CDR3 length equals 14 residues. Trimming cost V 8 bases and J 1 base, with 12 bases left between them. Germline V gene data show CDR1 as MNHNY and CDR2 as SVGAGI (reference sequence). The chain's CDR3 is CASWGGTSNQPQHF. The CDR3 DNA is TGTGCCAGCTGGGGGGGAACCAGCAATCAGCCCCAGCATTTT.

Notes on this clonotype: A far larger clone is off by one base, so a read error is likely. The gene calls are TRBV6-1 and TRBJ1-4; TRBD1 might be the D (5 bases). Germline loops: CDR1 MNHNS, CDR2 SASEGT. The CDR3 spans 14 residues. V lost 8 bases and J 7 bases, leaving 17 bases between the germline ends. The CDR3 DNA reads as TGTGCCAGCCACTCCAGCGGGGCTGGTGAAAAACTGTTTTTT. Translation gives CASHSSGAGEKLFF.

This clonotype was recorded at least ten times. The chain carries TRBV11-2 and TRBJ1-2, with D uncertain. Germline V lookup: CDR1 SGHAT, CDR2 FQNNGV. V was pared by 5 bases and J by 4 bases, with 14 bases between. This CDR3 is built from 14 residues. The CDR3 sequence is CASSERSGFYGYTF. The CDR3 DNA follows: TGTGCCAGCAGCGAGAGGTCTGGTTTCTATGGCTACACCTTC.

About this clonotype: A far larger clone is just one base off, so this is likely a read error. The CDR3 sequence: CAGSLEGGQTTSYEQYF. DNA for the CDR3: TGTGCCGGCAGCTTAGAGGGGGGACAGACAACATCCTACGAGCAGTACTTC. V and J are TRBV13 and TRBJ2-1; maybe TRBD1 (7 bases). The end of the DNA is better explained by TRBJ2-7, so the J call may be wrong. Germline CDR1 PRHDT, CDR2 FYEKMQ (reference sequence). This CDR3 has 17 amino acids.

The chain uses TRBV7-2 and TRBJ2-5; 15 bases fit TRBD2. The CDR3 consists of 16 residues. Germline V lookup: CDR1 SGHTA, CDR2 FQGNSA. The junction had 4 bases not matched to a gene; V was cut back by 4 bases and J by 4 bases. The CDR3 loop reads CASSSGLAGGVETQYF. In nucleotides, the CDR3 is TGTGCCAGCAGCTCAGGACTAGCGGGGGGGGTAGAGACCCAGTACTTC.

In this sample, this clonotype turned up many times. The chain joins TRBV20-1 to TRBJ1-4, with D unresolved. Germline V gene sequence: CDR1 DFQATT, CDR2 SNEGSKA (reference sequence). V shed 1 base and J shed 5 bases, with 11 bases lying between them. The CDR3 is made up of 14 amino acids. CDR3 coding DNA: TGCAGTGCTAGAGTGGGCAGCCAAAATGAAAAACTGTTTTTT. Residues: CSARVGSQNEKLFF.

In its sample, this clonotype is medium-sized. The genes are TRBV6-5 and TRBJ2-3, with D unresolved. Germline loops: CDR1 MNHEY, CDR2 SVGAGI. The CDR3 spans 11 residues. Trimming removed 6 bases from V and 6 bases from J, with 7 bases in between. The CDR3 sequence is CASSFADTQYF. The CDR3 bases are TGTGCCAGCAGCTTTGCGGATACGCAGTATTTT.

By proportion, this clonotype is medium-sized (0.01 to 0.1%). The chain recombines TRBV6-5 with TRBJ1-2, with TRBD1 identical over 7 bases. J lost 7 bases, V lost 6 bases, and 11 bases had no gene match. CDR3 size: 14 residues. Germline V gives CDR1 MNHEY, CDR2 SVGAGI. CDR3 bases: TGTGCCAGCAGAGGGCGGCCAGGGGGGTCTGGCTACACCTTC. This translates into CASRGRPGGSGYTF.

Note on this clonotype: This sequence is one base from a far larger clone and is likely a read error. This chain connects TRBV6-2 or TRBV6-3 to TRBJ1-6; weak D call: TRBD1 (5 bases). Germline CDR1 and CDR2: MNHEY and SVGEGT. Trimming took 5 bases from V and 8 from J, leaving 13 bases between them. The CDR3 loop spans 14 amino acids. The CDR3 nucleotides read TGTGCCAGCAGTCGGAGGGGTTCCCATTCACCCCTCCACTTT. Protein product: CASSRRGSHSPLHF.

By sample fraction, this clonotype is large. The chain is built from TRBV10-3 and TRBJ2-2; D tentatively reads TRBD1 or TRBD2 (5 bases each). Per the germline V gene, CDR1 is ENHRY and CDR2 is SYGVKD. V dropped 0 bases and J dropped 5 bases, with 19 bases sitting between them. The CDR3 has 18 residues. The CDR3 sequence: CAISESSGLDYPTGELFF. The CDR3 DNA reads TGTGCCATCAGTGAGTCATCAGGGCTTGACTACCCTACCGGGGAGCTGTTTTTT.

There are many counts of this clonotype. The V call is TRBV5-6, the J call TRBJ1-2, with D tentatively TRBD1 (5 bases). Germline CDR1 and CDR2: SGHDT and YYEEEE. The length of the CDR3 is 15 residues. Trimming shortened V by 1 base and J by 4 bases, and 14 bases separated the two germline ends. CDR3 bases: TGTGCCAGCAGCTTGTGGCAGGGAGGATCCTATGGCTACACCTTC. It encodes CASSLWQGGSYGYTF.

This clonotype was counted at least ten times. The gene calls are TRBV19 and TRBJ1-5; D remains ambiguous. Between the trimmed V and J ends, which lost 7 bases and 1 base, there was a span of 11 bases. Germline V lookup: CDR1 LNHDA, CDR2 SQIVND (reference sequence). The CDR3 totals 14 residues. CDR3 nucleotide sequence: TGTGCCAGTAAGGGCGCGGGGAGCAATCAGCCCCAGCATTTT. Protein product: CASKGAGSNQPQHF.

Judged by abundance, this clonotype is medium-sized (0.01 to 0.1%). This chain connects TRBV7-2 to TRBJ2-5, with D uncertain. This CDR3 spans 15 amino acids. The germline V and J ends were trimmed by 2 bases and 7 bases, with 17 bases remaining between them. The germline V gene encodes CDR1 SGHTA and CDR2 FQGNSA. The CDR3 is CASSLNPAQVGTQYF. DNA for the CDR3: TGTGCCAGCAGCTTAAATCCAGCCCAAGTTGGGACCCAGTACTTC.

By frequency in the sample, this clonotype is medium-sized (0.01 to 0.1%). CDR3 loop: CASSLTGFGNQPQHF. As DNA, the CDR3 is TGTGCCAGCAGTCTAACGGGGTTTGGGAATCAGCCCCAGCATTTT. The chain combines TRBV7-2 with TRBJ1-5; D gene unclear. The CDR3 covers 15 residues. Germline V lookup: CDR1 SGHTA, CDR2 FQGNSA. V was clipped by 6 bases and J by 4 bases, with 16 bases between them. The complete variable domain, with remaining parts taken from reference TRBV7-2 and TRBJ1-5, reads GAGVSQSPSNKVTEKGKDVELRCDPISGHTALYWYRQSLGQGLEFLIYFQGNSAPDKSGLPSDRFSAERTGGSVSTLTIQRTQQEDSAVYLCASSLTGFGNQPQHFGDGTRLSIL.

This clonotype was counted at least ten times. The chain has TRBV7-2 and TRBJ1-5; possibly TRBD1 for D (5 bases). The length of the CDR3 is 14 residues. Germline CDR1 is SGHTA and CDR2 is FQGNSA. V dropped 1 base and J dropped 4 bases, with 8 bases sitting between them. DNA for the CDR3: TGTGCCAGCAGCTTAGGGAAGGGGAATCAGCCCCAGCATTTT. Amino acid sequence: CASSLGKGNQPQHF. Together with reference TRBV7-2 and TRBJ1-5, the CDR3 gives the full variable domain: GAGVSQSPSNKVTEKGKDVELRCDPISGHTALYWYRQSLGQGLEFLIYFQGNSAPDKSGLPSDRFSAERTGGSVSTLTIQRTQQEDSAVYLCASSLGKGNQPQHFGDGTRLSIL.

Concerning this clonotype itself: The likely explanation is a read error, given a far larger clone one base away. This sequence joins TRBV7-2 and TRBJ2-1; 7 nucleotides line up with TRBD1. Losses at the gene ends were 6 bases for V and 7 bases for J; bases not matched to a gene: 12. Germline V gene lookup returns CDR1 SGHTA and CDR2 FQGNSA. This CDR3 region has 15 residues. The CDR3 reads CASSRTAGGRNEQFF. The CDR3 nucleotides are TGTGCCAGCAGTCGCACGGCAGGGGGACGGAATGAGCAGTTCTTC.